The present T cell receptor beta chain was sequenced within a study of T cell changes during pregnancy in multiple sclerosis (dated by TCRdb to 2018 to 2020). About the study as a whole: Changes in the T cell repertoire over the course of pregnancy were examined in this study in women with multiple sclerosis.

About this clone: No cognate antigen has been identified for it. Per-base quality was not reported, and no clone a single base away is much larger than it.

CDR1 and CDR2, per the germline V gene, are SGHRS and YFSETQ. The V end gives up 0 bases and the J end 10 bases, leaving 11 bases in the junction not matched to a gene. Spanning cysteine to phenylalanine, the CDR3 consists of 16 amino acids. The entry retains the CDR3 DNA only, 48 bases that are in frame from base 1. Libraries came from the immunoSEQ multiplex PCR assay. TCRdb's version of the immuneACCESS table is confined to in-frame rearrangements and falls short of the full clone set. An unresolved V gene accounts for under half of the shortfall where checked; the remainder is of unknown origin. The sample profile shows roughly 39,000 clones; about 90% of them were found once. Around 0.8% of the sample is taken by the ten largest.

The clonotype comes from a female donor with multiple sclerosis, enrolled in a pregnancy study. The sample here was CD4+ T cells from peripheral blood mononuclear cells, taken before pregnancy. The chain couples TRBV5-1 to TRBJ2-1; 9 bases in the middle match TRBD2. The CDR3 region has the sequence CASSLGAGGPWTEQFF. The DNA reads TGCGCCAGCAGCTTGGGGGCGGGAGGGCCTTGGACGGAGCAGTTCTTC. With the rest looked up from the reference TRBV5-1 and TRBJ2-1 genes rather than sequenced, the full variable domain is KAGVTQTPRYLIKTRGQQVTLSCSPISGHRSVSWYQQTPGQGLQFLFEYFSETQRNKGNFPGRFSGRQFSNSRSEMNVSTLELGDSALYLCASSLGAGGPWTEQFFGPGTRLTVL.